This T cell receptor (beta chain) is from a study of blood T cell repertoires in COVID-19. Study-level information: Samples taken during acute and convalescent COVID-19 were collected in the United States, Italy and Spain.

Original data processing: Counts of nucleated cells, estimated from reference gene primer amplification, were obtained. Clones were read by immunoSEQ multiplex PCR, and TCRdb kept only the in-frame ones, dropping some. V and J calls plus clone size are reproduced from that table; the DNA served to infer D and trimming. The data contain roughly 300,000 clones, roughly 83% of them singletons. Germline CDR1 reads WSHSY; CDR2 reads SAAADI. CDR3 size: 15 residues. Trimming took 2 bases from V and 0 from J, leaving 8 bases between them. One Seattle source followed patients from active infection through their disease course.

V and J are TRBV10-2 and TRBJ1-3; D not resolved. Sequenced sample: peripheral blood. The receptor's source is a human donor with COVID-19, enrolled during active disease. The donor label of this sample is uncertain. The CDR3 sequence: CASSEAGISGNTIYF. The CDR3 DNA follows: TGCGCCAGCAGTGAGGCAGGTATCTCTGGAAACACCATATATTTT.